The 21 T cell receptor beta chains below were found in one sample sequenced in a study of T cell responses to AZD1222 COVID-19 vaccine. Profiled with immunoSEQ multiplex PCR; TCRdb holds only in-frame clones, not every one. The table shows 90,000 to 100,000 clones, with 87% occurring only once. Here the sequenced sample was peripheral blood, taken on day 0 of AZD1222 vaccination. These receptors all come from an adult in good health.

The chain links TRBV3-1 (or the pseudogene TRBV3-2) to TRBJ1-1; 7 nucleotides agree with TRBD1. The CDR3 is made up of 16 amino acids. Losses at the gene ends were 4 bases for V and 0 bases for J; bases not matched to a gene: 8. The germline CDR1 and CDR2 sequences are LGHDT and YNNKEL (reference sequence). CDR3 residues: CASSPETGRVNTEAFF. Written as DNA, the CDR3 is TGTGCCAGCAGCCCAGAGACAGGGAGGGTGAACACTGAAGCTTTCTTT.

This clone was counted a single time. This chain joins TRBV19 and TRBJ1-3; tentatively, D is TRBD1 (6 bases). There are 18 residues in the CDR3. Per germline, CDR1 LNHDA and CDR2 SQIVND (reference sequence). V lost 3 bases, J lost 1 base, and 19 bases lay in between. DNA for the CDR3: TGTGCCAGTAGTATTTTGCGGCGGACAGCTTTGTCTGGAAACACCATATATTTT. Protein product: CASSILRRTALSGNTIYF.

The chain combines TRBV29-1 with TRBJ2-1; D ambiguous. CDR1 is SQVTM and CDR2 is ANQGSEA in the germline V gene. Trimming removed 4 bases at V and 4 bases at J, with 5 bases between. The CDR3 totals 11 residues. CDR3 residues: CSVGDYNEQFF. The CDR3 coding sequence is TGCAGCGTTGGGGATTACAATGAGCAGTTCTTC.

The chain joins TRBV2 to TRBJ2-5; TRBD1 aligns across 8 bases. With V trimmed by 3 bases and J by 2 bases, 5 bases remained unmatched. The CDR3 length is 15 residues. The germline CDR1 and CDR2 sequences are SNHLY and FYNNEI. This chain's CDR3 is CASSDGGQGQETQYF. DNA of the CDR3: TGTGCCAGCAGTGACGGCGGACAGGGACAAGAGACCCAGTACTTC.

The genes are TRBV9 and TRBJ1-4; tentative D call: TRBD1 (6 bases). From germline, CDR1 is SGDLS and CDR2 YYNGEE. The CDR3 covers 15 residues. V gave up 2 bases and J gave up 4 bases, with 12 bases separating them. Written as DNA, the CDR3 is TGTGCCAGCAGCGTGAGGACAGCGAGTAATGAAAAACTGTTTTTT. It specifies CASSVRTASNEKLFF.

This chain joins TRBV11-2 and TRBJ1-2; D perhaps matches TRBD1 (6 bases). The V and J ends lost 4 bases and 7 bases respectively, with 19 bases between them. CDR3 length equals 15 residues. CDR1 and CDR2 from the germline V gene are SGHAT and FQNNGV. The CDR3 here is CASSSRGALTAGYTF. The DNA for the CDR3 is TGTGCCAGCAGCTCTCGGGGGGCGCTAACCGCTGGCTACACCTTC.

As regards this clone: Other nucleotide sequences from this sample produce the same CDR3. The chain employs TRBV12-3 or TRBV12-4 and TRBJ1-1; D remains unclear. The CDR3 totals 12 residues. V gave up 6 bases and J gave up 3 bases, with 8 bases separating them. CDR3 residues: CASRLSYTEAFF. CDR3 sequence (DNA): TGTGCCAGCAGATTGTCCTACACTGAAGCTTTCTTT.

This sequence joins TRBV18 and TRBJ1-5; D ambiguous. The CDR3 length is 16 residues. Germline lookup yields CDR1 KGHSH and CDR2 LQKENI. Trimming pared 0 bases from V and 4 bases from J, leaving 13 bases between. Here the CDR3 DNA reads TGTGCCAGCTCACCACCGTTGGGAATGGGGAATCAGCCCCAGCATTTT. This encodes CASSPPLGMGNQPQHF. Full variable domain (outside the CDR3, taken from reference TRBV18 and TRBJ1-5): NAGVMQNPRHLVRRRGQEARLRCSPMKGHSHVYWYRQLPEEGLKFMVYLQKENIIDESGMPKERFSAEFPKEGPSILRIQQVVRGDSAAYFCASSPPLGMGNQPQHFGDGTRLSIL.

This chain uses TRBV23-1 with TRBJ2-7, with D perhaps being TRBD1 or TRBD2 (5 bases each). TRBV23-1 is assigned to the ORF class and has an uncertain function. The CDR3 extends over 14 amino acids. V shed 0 bases and J shed 7 bases, with 13 bases lying between them. The CDR3 here is CASSQSRIGTEQYF. CDR3 DNA sequence: TGCGCCAGCAGTCAATCGAGGATAGGGACGGAGCAGTACTTC.

A single count supports this clone. The V and J genes are TRBV3-1 (or the pseudogene TRBV3-2) and TRBJ2-7; the match to TRBD2 covers 9 bases. CDR3 size: 20 residues. Germline-derived CDR1 and CDR2 are LGHDT and YNNKEL (reference sequence). The V and J ends lost 5 bases and 4 bases, in that order; junction bases with no gene match: 24. CDR3 in DNA: TGTGCCAGCAGCTGGAAATCCCCCTCACGGTCGGCGGGGGGGTCATACGAGCAGTACTTC. Its translation: CASSWKSPSRSAGGSYEQYF.

V gene TRBV5-5 combines with J gene TRBJ2-5, with D tentatively TRBD2 (7 bases). The germline CDR1 and CDR2 sequences are SGHKS and YYEKEE (reference sequence). This CDR3 has 15 residues. V shed 3 bases and J shed 4 bases, with 16 bases lying between them. The CDR3 region has the DNA TGTGCCAGCAGCTCTCCCGAGGGGGGGATAGAGACCCAGTACTTC. This codes for CASSSPEGGIETQYF.

The chain uses TRBV11-3 and TRBJ1-6; D gene uncertain. The CDR3 has 14 residues. The germline gives CDR1 SGHNT, CDR2 YENEEA. V was trimmed by 1 base and J by 6 bases, leaving 7 bases between them. The CDR3 DNA sequence: TGTGCCAGCAGCTTAGGGCAGTTTAATTCACCCCTCCACTTT. This sequence encodes CASSLGQFNSPLHF.

This clone was detected only once. The chain is built from TRBV4-2 and TRBJ1-2; the match to TRBD1 covers 8 bases. Looked up from germline, CDR1 is LGHNA and CDR2 is YNFKEQ. V was pared by 4 bases and J by 4 bases, with 8 bases of the junction left unmatched. The CDR3 runs 15 residues. The CDR3: CASSREDRAGYGYTF. CDR3 coding DNA: TGTGCCAGCAGCCGAGAGGACAGGGCGGGCTATGGCTACACCTTC.

This chain links TRBV27 with TRBJ1-5; D is uncertain. Trimming took 5 bases from V and 1 from J, leaving 15 bases between them. The CDR3 length is 16 residues. From germline, CDR1 is MNHEY and CDR2 SMNVEV (reference sequence). This CDR3 is CASSTSGGKSNQPQHF. CDR3 DNA: TGTGCCAGCAGTACCTCCGGAGGGAAGAGCAATCAGCCCCAGCATTTT.

This clone is a singleton in its sample. As DNA, the CDR3 is TGTGCCAGCAGCTTAAACAGGGGGGACTCTGGAAACACCATATATTTT. Amino acids: CASSLNRGDSGNTIYF. The chain joins TRBV7-6 to TRBJ1-3; 8 bases are shared with TRBD1. Trimming removed 2 bases from V and 0 bases from J; junction bases left unmatched: 3. The CDR3 is 16 amino acids. Germline V lookup: CDR1 SGHVS, CDR2 FNYEAQ.

This CDR3 is CSDSSGHYNEQFF. The CDR3 DNA follows: TGCAGCGATTCTAGCGGACATTACAATGAGCAGTTCTTC. The chain has TRBV29-1 and TRBJ2-1; the match to TRBD2 covers 7 bases. CDR1 SQVTM and CDR2 ANQGSEA come from the germline V gene. There are 13 residues in the CDR3. J gave up 4 bases and V 7 bases, and 7 bases lay outside the gene matches.

The V gene is TRBV4-3, the J gene TRBJ1-3; no clear D. The CDR3 totals 16 residues. Trimming left V 2 bases short and J 2 bases short, with 13 bases between. Per germline, CDR1 LGHNA and CDR2 YSLEER. The CDR3 DNA reads as TGCGCCAGCAGCCAAACCGGAAAAAGGCCTGGAAACACCATATATTTT. Translating it yields CASSQTGKRPGNTIYF.

The J gene is TRBJ2-5, the V gene TRBV29-1, with 9 bases aligning to TRBD1. This CDR3 is built from 13 residues. The junction had 8 bases not matched to a gene; V was cut back by 7 bases and J by 5 bases. Germline V gene lookup returns CDR1 SQVTM and CDR2 ANQGSEA. In nucleotides, the CDR3 is TGCAGCGCCACCGGGACAGGGATGGAGACCCAGTACTTC. It is translated as CSATGTGMETQYF.

The CDR3: CASSYRGQTNSPLHF. The CDR3 DNA reads TGTGCCAGCAGTTACCGGGGACAGACTAATTCACCCCTCCACTTT. This chain joins TRBV6-5 and TRBJ1-6; 7 bases map to TRBD1. The CDR3 sequence is 15 residues long. The V segment lost 2 bases and the J segment 6 bases; nucleotides outside the gene matches: 4. The germline CDR1 and CDR2 sequences are MNHEY and SVGAGI.

The chain has TRBV19 and TRBJ1-1; 7 bases align to TRBD1. There are 12 residues in the CDR3. J was trimmed by 1 base and V by 11 bases; bases with no gene match: 4. Germline values: CDR1 LNHDA, CDR2 SQIVND (reference sequence). CDR3 sequence reads: CASRTGNTEAFF. CDR3 sequence (DNA): TGTGCCTCAAGGACAGGGAACACTGAAGCTTTCTTT.

The chain recombines TRBV2 with TRBJ2-7; D perhaps matches TRBD1 (6 bases). In germline, CDR1 is SNHLY, CDR2 FYNNEI. The CDR3 consists of 14 residues. V was cut by 6 bases and J by 0 bases, with 12 bases left in between. The DNA of the CDR3 is TGTGCCAGCAGGAGACAGGTGAGCTCCTACGAGCAGTACTTC. It specifies CASRRQVSSYEQYF. The full variable domain, in which reference TRBV2 and TRBJ2-7 provide the parts outside the CDR3, is EPEVTQTPSHQVTQMGQEVILRCVPISNHLYFYWYRQILGQKVEFLVSFYNNEISEKSEIFDDQFSVERPDGSNFTLKIRSTKLEDSAMYFCASRRQVSSYEQYFGPGTRLTVT.